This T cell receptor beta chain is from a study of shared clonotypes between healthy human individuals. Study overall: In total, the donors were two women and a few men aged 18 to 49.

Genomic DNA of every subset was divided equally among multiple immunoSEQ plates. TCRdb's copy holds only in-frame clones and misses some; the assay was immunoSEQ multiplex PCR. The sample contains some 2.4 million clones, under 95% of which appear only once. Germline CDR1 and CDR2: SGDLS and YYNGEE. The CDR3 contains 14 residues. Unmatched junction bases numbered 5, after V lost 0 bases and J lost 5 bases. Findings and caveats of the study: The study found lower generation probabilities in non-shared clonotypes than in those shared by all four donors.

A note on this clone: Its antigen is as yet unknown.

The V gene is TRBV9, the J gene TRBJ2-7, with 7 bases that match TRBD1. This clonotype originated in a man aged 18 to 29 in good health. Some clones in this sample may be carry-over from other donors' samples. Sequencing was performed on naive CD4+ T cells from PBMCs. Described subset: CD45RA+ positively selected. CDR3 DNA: TGTGCCAGCAGCGTAGTGGGACAGTGGGACGAGCAGTACTTC. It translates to CASSVVGQWDEQYF. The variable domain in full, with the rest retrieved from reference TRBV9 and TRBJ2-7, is DSGVTQTPKHLITATGQRVTLRCSPRSGDLSVYWYQQSLDQGLQFLIQYYNGEERAKGNILERFSAQQFPDLHSELNLSSLELGDSALYFCASSVVGQWDEQYFGPGTRLTVT.